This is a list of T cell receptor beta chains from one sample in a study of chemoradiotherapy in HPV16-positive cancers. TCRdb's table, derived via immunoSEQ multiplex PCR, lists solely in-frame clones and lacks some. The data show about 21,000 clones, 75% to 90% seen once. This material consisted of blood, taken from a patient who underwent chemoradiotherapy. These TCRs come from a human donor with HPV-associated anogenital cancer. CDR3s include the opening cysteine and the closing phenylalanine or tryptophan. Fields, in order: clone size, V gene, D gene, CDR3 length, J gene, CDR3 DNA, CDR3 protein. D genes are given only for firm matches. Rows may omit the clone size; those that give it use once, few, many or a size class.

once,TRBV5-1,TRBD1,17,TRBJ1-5,TGCGCCAGCAGCCCCTTCGCCGGGACAGGTCTAAATCAGCCCCAGCATTTT,CASSPFAGTGLNQPQHF
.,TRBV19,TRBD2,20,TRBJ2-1,TGTGCCAGTAGTCCCTCGAGACTAGCGGGAGGGCGGAGCTCCTACAATGAGCAGTTCTTC,CASSPSRLAGGRSSYNEQFF
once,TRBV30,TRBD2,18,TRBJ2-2,TGTGCCTGGTCTTACTGGCTAGCGGGAGTTAGGAACACCGGGGAGCTGTTTTTT,CAWSYWLAGVRNTGELFF
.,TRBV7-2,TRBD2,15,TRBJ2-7,TGTGCCAGCAGCGAATCCCTAGCGGGAGTCTACGAGCAGTACTTC,CASSESLAGVYEQYF
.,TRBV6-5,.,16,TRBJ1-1,TGTGCCAGCAGTTCCTCCTTGGGCCGACAGAACACTGAAGCTTTCTTT,CASSSSLGRQNTEAFF
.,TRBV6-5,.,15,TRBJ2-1,TGTGCCAGCAGGCCGCCCGGGGTCTCCTACAATGAGCAGTTCTTC,CASRPPGVSYNEQFF
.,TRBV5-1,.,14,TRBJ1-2,TGCGCCAGCAGCTTGGATACGGCTCCGGGGGGCTACACCTTC,CASSLDTAPGGYTF
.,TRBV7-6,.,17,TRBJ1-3,TGTGCCAGCAGCTTAGAGGCAGGGGCGATCTCTGGAAACACCATATATTTT,CASSLEAGAISGNTIYF
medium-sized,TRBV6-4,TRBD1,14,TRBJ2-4,TGTGCCAGCAGTGACGGACAGGGCGGCGGCATTCAGTACTTC,CASSDGQGGGIQYF
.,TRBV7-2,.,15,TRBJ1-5,TGTGCCAGCAGCTTAGTAGGCCAGGGGAGCCAGCCCCAGCATTTT,CASSLVGQGSQPQHF
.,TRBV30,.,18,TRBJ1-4,TGTGCCTGGAGTCCCCCTGAGTGGGAATTATTGACTAATGAAAAACTGTTTTTT,CAWSPPEWELLTNEKLFF
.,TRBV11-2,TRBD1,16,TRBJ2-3,TGTGCCAGCAGTACTAGGGGGACAGGGGACCCAGATACGCAGTATTTT,CASSTRGTGDPDTQYF
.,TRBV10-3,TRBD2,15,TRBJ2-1,TGTGCCATCAGTGAGGGGACTAGCTCCTACAATGAGCAGTTCTTC,CAISEGTSSYNEQFF
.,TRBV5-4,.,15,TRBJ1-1,TGTGCCAGCAGCTTGGAACCCCAGAGGAACACTGAAGCTTTCTTT,CASSLEPQRNTEAFF
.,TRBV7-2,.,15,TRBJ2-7,TGTGCCAGCAGCTTAGGCGACGGGGGGCTGTACGAGCAGTACTTC,CASSLGDGGLYEQYF
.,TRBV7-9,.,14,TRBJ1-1,TGTGCCAGCAGCTTAACACATATGAACACTGAAGCTTTCTTT,CASSLTHMNTEAFF
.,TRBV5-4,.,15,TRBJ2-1,TGTGCCAGCAGCTTGGAAGACAGCTCCTACAATGAGCAGTTCTTC,CASSLEDSSYNEQFF
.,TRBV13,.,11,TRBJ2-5,TGTGCCAGCAGCGGTGAAGAGACCCAGTACTTC,CASSGEETQYF
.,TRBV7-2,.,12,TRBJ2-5,TGTGCCAGCAGCTCGGATGAAGAGACCCAGTACTTC,CASSSDEETQYF
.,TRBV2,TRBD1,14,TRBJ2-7,TGTGCCAGCAGCCGAGGGGGACAGGGACCCGAGCAGTACTTC,CASSRGGQGPEQYF
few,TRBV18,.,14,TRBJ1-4,TGTGCCAGCTCACCACCTTCAGGGTGGGAAAAACTGTTTTTT,CASSPPSGWEKLFF
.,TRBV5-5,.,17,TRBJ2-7,TGTGCCAGCAGCTTGGATATACTTGGGGTCAGCTCCTACGAGCAGTACTTC,CASSLDILGVSSYEQYF
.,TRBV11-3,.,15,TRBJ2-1,TGTGCCAGCAGCTTCGGACAGCCTGGTGCCGATGAGCAGTTCTTC,CASSFGQPGADEQFF
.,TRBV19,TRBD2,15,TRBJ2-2,TGTGCCAGTAGTACTAGCGGGAGTGGCACCGGGGAGCTGTTTTTT,CASSTSGSGTGELFF
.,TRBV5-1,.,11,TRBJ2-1,TGCGCCAGCAGCACCCTTAATGAGCAGTTCTTC,CASSTLNEQFF
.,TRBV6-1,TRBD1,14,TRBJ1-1,TGTGCCAGCAGAGACTACAGGGGAGGAACTGAAGCTTTCTTT,CASRDYRGGTEAFF
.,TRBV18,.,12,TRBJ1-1,TGTGCCAGCTCAGCCATGAACACTGAAGCTTTCTTT,CASSAMNTEAFF
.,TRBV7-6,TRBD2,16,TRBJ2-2,TGTGCCAGCAGCTTAGGGTCGGGAGGCGGCACCGGGGAGCTGTTTTTT,CASSLGSGGGTGELFF
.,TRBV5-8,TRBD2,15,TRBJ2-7,TGTGCCAGCAGCTTCACTAGCGGGACCTTCTACGAGCAGTACTTC,CASSFTSGTFYEQYF
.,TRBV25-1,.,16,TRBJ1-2,TGTGCCAGCAGTGAATATAATCCAGGGACCAACTATGGCTACACCTTC,CASSEYNPGTNYGYTF
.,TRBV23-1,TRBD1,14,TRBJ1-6,TGCGCCGTTGGTCTCGACAGGGGAAATTCACCCCTCCACTTT,CAVGLDRGNSPLHF
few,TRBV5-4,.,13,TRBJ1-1,TGTGCCAGCAGCCGACGGGAGGGGACTGAAGCTTTCTTT,CASSRREGTEAFF
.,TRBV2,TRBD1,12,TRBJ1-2,TGTGCCAGCAGTGTTAGACAGGGGGCTGACACCTTC,CASSVRQGADTF
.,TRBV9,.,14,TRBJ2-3,TGTGCCAGGCATATGTCCCCTCGGGGGAATACGCAGTATTTT,CARHMSPRGNTQYF
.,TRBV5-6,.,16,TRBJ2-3,TGTGCCAGCAGCCCGGTTGGGGGCGGGGGCGCAGATACGCAGTATTTT,CASSPVGGGGADTQYF
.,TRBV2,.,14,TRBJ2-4,TGTGCCAGCGGTGGAGGGGTGAGAAAAAACATTCAGTACTTC,CASGGGVRKNIQYF
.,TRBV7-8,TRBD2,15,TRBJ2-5,TGTGCCAGCAGCTTAGCGACTAGCGGGCCAGAGACCCAGTACTTC,CASSLATSGPETQYF
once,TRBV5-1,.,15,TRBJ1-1,TGCGCCAGCAGCTTAATGGGGCCCCCTAACACTGAAGCTTTCTTT,CASSLMGPPNTEAFF
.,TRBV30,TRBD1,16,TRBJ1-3,TGTGCCTGGAAGGGGGGGACAGGGGACTCTGGAAACACCATATATTTT,CAWKGGTGDSGNTIYF
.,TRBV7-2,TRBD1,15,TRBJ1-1,TGTGCCAGCAGCTTAGCCGGGACAGGGATGACTGAAGCTTTCTTT,CASSLAGTGMTEAFF
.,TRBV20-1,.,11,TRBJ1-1,TGCAGTGCTACCGGGGGGCCTGAAGCTTTCTTT,CSATGGPEAFF
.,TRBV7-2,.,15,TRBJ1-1,TGTGCCAGCAGCTTGTATCAACTAGTTCCCACTGAAGCTTTCTTT,CASSLYQLVPTEAFF
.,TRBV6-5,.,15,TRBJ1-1,TGTGCCAGCGTTTCCAGGGGATTCGGGGCGCAGCGCGCTTTCTTT,CASVSRGFGAQRAFF
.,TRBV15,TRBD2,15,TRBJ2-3,TGTGCCACCAGCGGAACCGGGACTAGCGTAGATACGCAGTATTTT,CATSGTGTSVDTQYF
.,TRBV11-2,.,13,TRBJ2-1,TGTGCCAGCAGCTCCTCGGGTCCCGAAGAGCAGTTCTTC,CASSSSGPEEQFF
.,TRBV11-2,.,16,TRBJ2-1,TGTGCCAGCAGCTTAGTAAGTGGAAAGGGCTACAATGAGCAGTTCTTC,CASSLVSGKGYNEQFF
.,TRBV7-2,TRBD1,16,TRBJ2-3,TGTGCCAGCAGCTTAGCGGGACAGGGTTCCACAGATACGCAGTATTTT,CASSLAGQGSTDTQYF
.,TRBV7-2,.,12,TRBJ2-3,TGTGCCAGCAGATCCTACGGAGATACGCAGTATTTT,CASRSYGDTQYF
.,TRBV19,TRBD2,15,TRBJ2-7,TGTGCCAGTACCCGTCTGGGCGGGGGGGCCGCCGAGCAGTACTTC,CASTRLGGGAAEQYF
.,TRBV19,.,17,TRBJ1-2,TGTGCCAGTAGTTCCTCGACGGGGGCGAGGAAGAACTATGGCTACACCTTC,CASSSSTGARKNYGYTF
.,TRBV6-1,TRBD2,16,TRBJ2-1,TGTGCCAGCAGTGGAACCGGGACTACCTCCTACAATGAGCAGTTCTTC,CASSGTGTTSYNEQFF
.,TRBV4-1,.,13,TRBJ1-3,TGCGCCAGCAGCCAAGATTCAGGAAACACCATATATTTT,CASSQDSGNTIYF
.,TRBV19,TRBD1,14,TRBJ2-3,TGTGCCAGTAAACGACAGGGGGCACGGGATACGCAGTATTTT,CASKRQGARDTQYF
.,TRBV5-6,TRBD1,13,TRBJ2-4,TGTGCCAGCAGCCGGGACAGGGGTAACATTCAGTACTTC,CASSRDRGNIQYF
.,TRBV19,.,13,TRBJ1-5,TGTGCCAGTAGTATCGAAGGTTATCAGCCCCAGCATTTT,CASSIEGYQPQHF